This T cell receptor (beta chain) appears in the sequencing data of a study of beta chain features in type 1 diabetes. General study findings and limits: For type 1 diabetes patients, VDJ junctions showed fewer insertions and more deletions.

In the case of this clone: The antigen is unknown.

The entirety of the isolated RNA underwent reverse transcription, so expressed TCRB transcripts were sequenced. Data came from immunoSEQ multiplex PCR; TCRdb stores just in-frame clones and leaves some out. The table lists around 240,000 clones, 9% to 10% of them singletons. V was shortened by 3 bases and J by 5 bases, with 11 bases between the two germline ends. Germline values: CDR1 SGHDT, CDR2 YYEEEE. The CDR3 sequence is 13 residues long. The gene calls are TRBV5-6 and TRBJ2-5; D not resolved. This TCR came from a woman aged 18-29 years in good health. The specimen was naive CD4+ T cells from blood. CDR3 DNA sequence: TGTGCCAGCAGCTATTCCAAATTGGAGACCCAGTACTTC. Its protein product is CASSYSKLETQYF.